A single sample is the source of the 26 T cell receptor beta chains below, sequenced in a study of blood T cell repertoires in COVID-19. The data were produced by immunoSEQ multiplex PCR, yet TCRdb's version contains in-frame clones alone and is incomplete. Among about 190,000 clones listed, roughly nine tenths were seen once. Material: peripheral blood. These receptors all stem from a man aged 35 to 55 with acute or convalescent COVID-19.

The rearrangement links TRBV27 to TRBJ1-2; TRBD1 might be the D (6 bases). Germline assignment: CDR1 MNHEY and CDR2 SMNVEV (reference sequence). V lost 8 bases, J lost 1 base, and 17 bases lay in between. This CDR3 comprises 15 residues. The CDR3 reads CASGFPGRGNYGYTF. CDR3 coding DNA: TGTGCCAGCGGGTTCCCGGGCAGGGGTAACTATGGCTACACCTTC.

The rearrangement joins TRBV10-3 to TRBJ2-5; the match to TRBD2 covers 10 bases. This CDR3 region has 14 residues. Per the germline V gene, CDR1 is ENHRY and CDR2 is SYGVKD. The V gene end was trimmed by 5 bases and the J gene end by 1 base; junction bases not matched to a gene: 1. CDR3 sequence: CAISPSGGQETQYF. The DNA for the CDR3 is TGTGCCATCAGTCCTAGCGGGGGCCAAGAGACCCAGTACTTC.

J is TRBJ2-3 and V is TRBV9; D perhaps matches TRBD2 (5 bases). CDR1 and CDR2 (germline): SGDLS, YYNGEE. Trimming took 4 bases from V and 5 from J, leaving 14 bases between them. This CDR3 contains 14 residues. CDR3 sequence: CASSTHEGEDTQYF. The CDR3, as DNA: TGTGCCAGCAGCACCCACGAGGGAGAAGATACGCAGTATTTT.

The chain is built from TRBV7-2 and TRBJ2-3, with D tentatively TRBD1 (6 bases). Germline V gives CDR1 SGHTA, CDR2 FQGNSA. This CDR3 region has 15 residues. Deletions cut 1 base from V and 3 bases from J, with 11 bases between. Here the CDR3 reads CASSLGTGKTDTQYF. CDR3 coding DNA: TGTGCCAGCAGCTTAGGAACAGGGAAGACAGATACGCAGTATTTT.

The V and J genes are TRBV5-1 and TRBJ2-5, with TRBD2 identical over 8 bases. Germline CDR1 is SGHRS and CDR2 is YFSETQ. The CDR3 contains 16 residues. V dropped 0 bases and J dropped 0; count of bases not matched to a gene: 4. The CDR3 is CASSLAGGGYQETQYF. CDR3 bases: TGCGCCAGCAGCTTGGCCGGCGGGGGGTACCAAGAGACCCAGTACTTC.

The CDR3, as DNA: TGTGCCAGCAGTTACGGGACAGGGGGTTGGCGCAATCAGCCCCAGCATTTT. It encodes CASSYGTGGWRNQPQHF. The chain carries TRBV5-7 and TRBJ1-5, with 11 bases identical to TRBD1. TRBV5-7 falls under the ORF class, with uncertain function. V trimming: 5 bases; J trimming: 2 bases; junction bases outside the gene matches: 9. The CDR3 covers 17 residues.

The chain uses TRBV4-1 and TRBJ2-5; 8 bases agree with TRBD2. Germline V gene data show CDR1 as MGHRA and CDR2 as YSYEKL. The CDR3 has 16 amino acids. The V and J ends lost 5 bases and 0 bases, in that order; junction bases with no gene match: 8. The CDR3 reads CASSSLGAGDQETQYF. The CDR3, as DNA: TGCGCCAGCAGCTCCCTAGGAGCGGGGGACCAAGAGACCCAGTACTTC.

The V call is TRBV2, the J call TRBJ2-4; 9 bases align to TRBD2. The germline gives CDR1 SNHLY, CDR2 FYNNEI. The CDR3 has 17 amino acids. V lost 2 bases and J lost 4; bases outside the gene matches: 9. As DNA, the CDR3 is TGTGCCAGCAGTGAATTGAAGTTAGCGGGGGCGAAAAACATTCAGTACTTC. Translated: CASSELKLAGAKNIQYF. Filled out from reference TRBV2 and TRBJ2-4, the complete variable domain reads EPEVTQTPSHQVTQMGQEVILRCVPISNHLYFYWYRQILGQKVEFLVSFYNNEISEKSEIFDDQFSVERPDGSNFTLKIRSTKLEDSAMYFCASSELKLAGAKNIQYFGAGTRLSVL.

This sequence joins TRBV7-2 and TRBJ1-3; 7 nucleotides line up with TRBD1. The germline V gene encodes CDR1 SGHTA and CDR2 FQGNSA. There are 16 residues in the CDR3. Losses at the gene ends were 5 bases for V and 2 bases for J; bases not matched to a gene: 9. Here the CDR3 DNA reads TGTGCCAGCAGCCTCGACAGGGTTGGGACTGGAAACACCATATATTTT. Translating gives CASSLDRVGTGNTIYF.

The V and J genes are TRBV5-1 and TRBJ1-1; 7 bases agree with TRBD1. V dropped 0 bases and J dropped 4; count of bases not matched to a gene: 3. The CDR3 is 14 amino acids. Looked up from germline, CDR1 is SGHRS and CDR2 is YFSETQ. CDR3 loop: CASSLDTGVTEAFF. The CDR3 region has the DNA TGCGCCAGCAGCTTGGACACAGGGGTCACTGAAGCTTTCTTT.

This chain links TRBV4-1 with TRBJ2-5, with 14 bases lining up with TRBD2. From germline, CDR1 is MGHRA and CDR2 YSYEKL. The trim removed 3 bases at V and 3 bases at J, leaving 6 bases unmatched. The CDR3 is 17 amino acids. The CDR3 DNA follows: TGCGCCAGCAGCCACCTCGCGACTAGCGGGGGGGAAGAGACCCAGTACTTC. Translation gives CASSHLATSGGEETQYF.

The rearrangement links TRBV5-1 to TRBJ2-3, with TRBD2 matching 14 bases. The CDR3 contains 17 residues. Germline CDR1 and CDR2: SGHRS and YFSETQ. V shed 4 bases and J 8 bases; nucleotides not matched to a gene: 12. The CDR3: CASSGAGLAGGQGTQYF. CDR3 sequence (DNA): TGCGCCAGCAGCGGGGCTGGACTAGCGGGGGGCCAGGGTACGCAGTATTTT.

The V gene is TRBV7-8, the J gene TRBJ1-2; D call uncertain. V was cut by 3 bases and J by 8 bases, with 13 bases left in between. The CDR3 runs to 13 residues. Per the germline V gene, CDR1 is SGHVS and CDR2 is FQNEAQ. The CDR3 protein is CASSFRRLRGYTF. The DNA for the CDR3 is TGTGCCAGCAGCTTTCGGAGATTACGCGGCTACACCTTC.

The V call is TRBV13, the J call TRBJ2-7; D is unresolved. Germline values: CDR1 PRHDT, CDR2 FYEKMQ (reference sequence). The CDR3 loop spans 15 amino acids. The V end was cut by 0 bases, the J end by 7 bases, with 16 bases between. The CDR3 loop reads CASSLGRSPLGEQYF. Written as DNA, the CDR3 is TGTGCCAGCAGCTTAGGAAGGAGCCCACTTGGGGAGCAGTACTTC.

The chain carries TRBV27 and TRBJ2-2; unclear D gene. Germline lookup yields CDR1 MNHEY and CDR2 SMNVEV (reference sequence). The V end was cut by 3 bases, the J end by 4 bases, with 6 bases between. CDR3 length: 13 residues. CDR3 in DNA: TGTGCCAGCAGTTTCATCAGCACCGGGGAGCTGTTTTTT. Protein product: CASSFISTGELFF.

The rearrangement uses TRBV19 and TRBJ1-2, with D tentatively TRBD1 (6 bases). The CDR3 is 15 amino acids. V lost 5 bases and J 1 base, leaving 14 bases between the germline ends. Germline-derived CDR1 and CDR2 are LNHDA and SQIVND (reference sequence). CDR3 bases: TGTGCCAGTAGTTCACGAGGACAGTTTAACTATGGCTACACCTTC. Protein sequence: CASSSRGQFNYGYTF.

This clone has a single count. This chain uses TRBV5-1 with TRBJ1-1; perhaps TRBD1 as D (6 bases). Trimming removed 4 bases at V and 1 base at J, with 11 bases between. Germline V gene data show CDR1 as SGHRS and CDR2 as YFSETQ. The CDR3 is made up of 14 amino acids. CDR3 in amino acids: CASSTGTSNTEAFF. CDR3 sequence (DNA): TGCGCCAGCAGCACCGGGACATCGAACACTGAAGCTTTCTTT.

The chain links TRBV11-2 to TRBJ1-3; tentatively, D is TRBD1 (5 bases). The CDR3 totals 17 residues. Trimming cost V 1 base and J 4 bases, with 17 bases left between them. Germline CDR1 is SGHAT and CDR2 is FQNNGV. CDR3 coding DNA: TGTGCCAGCAGCTTAGCTTTCTCGGCAGGGTTGGGAAACACCATATATTTT. Encoded protein: CASSLAFSAGLGNTIYF.

The chain recombines TRBV13 with TRBJ2-2; 12 nucleotides line up with TRBD2. CDR1 is PRHDT, CDR2 FYEKMQ, per germline (reference sequence). CDR3 length: 16 amino acids. The trim removed 3 bases at V and 3 bases at J, leaving 2 bases unmatched. The DNA of the CDR3 is TGTGCCAGCAGCTTCCGGACTAGCGGGGACACCGGGGAGCTGTTTTTT. It is translated as CASSFRTSGDTGELFF.

V is TRBV27 and J is TRBJ1-6; unclear D gene. Germline V CDR1 and CDR2: MNHEY, SMNVEV (reference sequence). V was shortened by 3 bases and J by 10 bases, with 16 bases between the two germline ends. The CDR3 totals 15 residues. In DNA form, the CDR3 reads TGTGCCAGCAGTTTGAGGTCTATAGTAGGATCACCCCTCCACTTT. Amino acids: CASSLRSIVGSPLHF.

The rearrangement links TRBV2 to TRBJ1-2, with unresolved D. The CDR3 consists of 12 residues. Trimming took off 3 bases at V and 7 bases at J, with 9 bases between the two ends. Germline CDR1 reads SNHLY; CDR2 reads FYNNEI. The CDR3 nucleotides are TGTGCCAGCAGTGATTACGGGAGTGGCTACACCTTC. This encodes CASSDYGSGYTF.

V usage is TRBV7-2 and J usage is TRBJ2-7; the D gene is possibly TRBD2 (6 bases). This CDR3 comprises 13 residues. CDR1 and CDR2 from the germline V gene are SGHTA and FQGNSA. Trimming cost V 3 bases and J 5 bases, with 11 bases left between them. The CDR3 region is CASSFTSQNEQYF. The CDR3 DNA reads TGTGCCAGCAGCTTTACTAGCCAGAACGAGCAGTACTTC.

This rearrangement joins TRBV2 to TRBJ1-1, with 8 bases aligning to TRBD1. The CDR3 length is 16 residues. The ends lost 6 bases at V and 5 bases at J; junction bases unmatched: 14. CDR1 SNHLY and CDR2 FYNNEI come from the germline V gene. Here the CDR3 DNA reads TGTGCCAGCAGCGGGGGCTTGACAGGGGCTGATACTGAAGCTTTCTTT. As protein: CASSGGLTGADTEAFF.

This chain joins TRBV2 and TRBJ1-6, with TRBD1 matching 10 bases. With V trimmed by 4 bases and J by 7 bases, 7 bases remained unmatched. The CDR3 covers 16 residues. Germline lookup yields CDR1 SNHLY and CDR2 FYNNEI. The CDR3: CASSVQSGQGNSPLHF. In DNA, the CDR3 is TGTGCCAGCAGTGTCCAATCGGGACAGGGGAATTCACCCCTCCACTTT.

The chain employs TRBV14 and TRBJ2-2, with a weak D call TRBD2 (5 bases). CDR3 length: 15 residues. Germline CDR1 reads SGHDN; CDR2 reads FVKESK. The V and J ends lost 5 bases and 4 bases respectively, with 14 bases between them. The CDR3 here is CASSALGGGTGELFF. CDR3 nucleotides: TGTGCCAGCAGCGCCCTCGGTGGAGGCACCGGGGAGCTGTTTTTT.

DNA for the CDR3: TGTGCCAGTTCTTTGCGGGGGACGGTCGTCCTTAGCAATCAGCCCCAGCATTTT. Translation gives CASSLRGTVVLSNQPQHF. V gene TRBV19 combines with J gene TRBJ1-5, with D possibly being TRBD1 (5 bases). The CDR3 is 18 residues long. Germline CDR1 LNHDA, CDR2 SQIVND (reference sequence). The V and J ends lost 8 bases and 0 bases respectively, with 23 bases between them.